Listed here is a single T cell receptor beta chain. The V end was cut by 1 base, the J end by 4 bases, with 14 bases between. CDR1 and CDR2 (germline): SNHLY, FYNNEI. The CDR3 has 15 amino acids. The data stem from a study of blood T cell repertoires in COVID-19. Clones were read by immunoSEQ multiplex PCR, and TCRdb kept only the in-frame ones, dropping some. Of 200,000 to 300,000 clones in the sample, approximately 83% were seen once. The chain has TRBV2 and TRBJ2-7, with D possibly being TRBD1 (5 bases). The specimen was peripheral blood. The TCR originated in a woman at least 80 years old with acute or convalescent COVID-19. The CDR3 sequence: CASSEGSRVSYEQYF. Here the CDR3 DNA reads TGTGCCAGCAGTGAAGGGTCCAGGGTTTCTTACGAGCAGTACTTC.